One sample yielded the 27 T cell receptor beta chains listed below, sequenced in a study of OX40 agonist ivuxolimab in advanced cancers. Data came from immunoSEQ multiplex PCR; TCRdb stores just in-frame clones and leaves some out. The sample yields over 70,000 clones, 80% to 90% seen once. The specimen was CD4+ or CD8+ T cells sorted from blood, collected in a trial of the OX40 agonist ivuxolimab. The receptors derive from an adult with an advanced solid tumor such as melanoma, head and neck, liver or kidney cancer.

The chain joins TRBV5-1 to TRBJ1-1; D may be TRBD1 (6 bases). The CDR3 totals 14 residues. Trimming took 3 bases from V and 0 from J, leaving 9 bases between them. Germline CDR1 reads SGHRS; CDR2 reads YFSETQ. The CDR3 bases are TGCGCCAGCAGCTGGGGACAACTGAACACTGAAGCTTTCTTT. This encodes CASSWGQLNTEAFF.

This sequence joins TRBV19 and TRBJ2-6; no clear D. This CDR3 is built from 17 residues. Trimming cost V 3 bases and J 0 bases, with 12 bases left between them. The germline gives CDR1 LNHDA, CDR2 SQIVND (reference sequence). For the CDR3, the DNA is TGTGCCAGTAGTATGTGGCTCTCTTTCTCTGGGGCCAACGTCCTGACTTTC. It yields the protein CASSMWLSFSGANVLTF.

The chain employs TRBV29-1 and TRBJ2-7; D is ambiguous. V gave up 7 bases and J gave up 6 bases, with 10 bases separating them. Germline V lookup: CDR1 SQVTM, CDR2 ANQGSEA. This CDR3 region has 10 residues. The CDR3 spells CSAWHSEQYF. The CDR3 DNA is TGCAGCGCCTGGCATTCCGAGCAGTACTTC.

The CDR3 region has the DNA TGTGCCAGCAGTGAAAGGGCTTCGAACACCGGGGAGCTGTTTTTT. Amino acids: CASSERASNTGELFF. The rearrangement links TRBV2 to TRBJ2-2; D ambiguous. Trimming pared 2 bases from V and 0 bases from J, leaving 7 bases between. The germline gives CDR1 SNHLY, CDR2 FYNNEI. This CDR3 region has 15 residues.

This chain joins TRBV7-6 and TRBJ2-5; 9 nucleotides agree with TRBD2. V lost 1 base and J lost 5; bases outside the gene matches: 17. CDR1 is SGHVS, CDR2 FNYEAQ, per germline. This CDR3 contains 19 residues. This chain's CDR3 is CASSLVLAGGLSRRETQYF. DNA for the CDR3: TGTGCCAGCAGCTTAGTACTCGCGGGGGGGCTCTCACGACGGGAGACCCAGTACTTC.

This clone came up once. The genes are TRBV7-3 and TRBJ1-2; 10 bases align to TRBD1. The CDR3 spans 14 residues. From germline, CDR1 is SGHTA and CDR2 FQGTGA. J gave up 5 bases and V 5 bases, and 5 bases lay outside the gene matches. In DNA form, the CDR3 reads TGTGCCAGCAGCCAGACAGGGGGCGGATATGGCTACACCTTC. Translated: CASSQTGGGYGYTF.

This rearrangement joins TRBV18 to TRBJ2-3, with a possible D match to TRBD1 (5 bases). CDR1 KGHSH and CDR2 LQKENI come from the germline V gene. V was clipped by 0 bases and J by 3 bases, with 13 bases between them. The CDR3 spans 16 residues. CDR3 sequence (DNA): TGTGCCAGCTCACCACCAGCAGGGTACGGAACAGATACGCAGTATTTT. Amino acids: CASSPPAGYGTDTQYF.

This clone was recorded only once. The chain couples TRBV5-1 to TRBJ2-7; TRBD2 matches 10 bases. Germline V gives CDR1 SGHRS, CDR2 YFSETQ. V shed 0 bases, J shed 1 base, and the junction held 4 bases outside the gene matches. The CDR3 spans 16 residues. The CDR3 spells CASSLGASGGSYEQYF. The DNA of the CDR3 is TGCGCCAGCAGCTTGGGTGCTAGCGGGGGATCCTACGAGCAGTACTTC.

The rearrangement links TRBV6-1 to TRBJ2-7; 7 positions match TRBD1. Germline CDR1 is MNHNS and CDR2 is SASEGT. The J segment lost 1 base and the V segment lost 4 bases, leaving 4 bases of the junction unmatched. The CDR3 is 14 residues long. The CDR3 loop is CASSGQGISYEQYF. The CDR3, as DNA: TGTGCCAGCAGTGGACAGGGCATTTCCTACGAGCAGTACTTC.

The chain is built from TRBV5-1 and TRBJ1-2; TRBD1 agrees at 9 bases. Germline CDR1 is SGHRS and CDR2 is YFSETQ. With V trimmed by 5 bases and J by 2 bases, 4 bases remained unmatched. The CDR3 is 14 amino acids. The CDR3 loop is CASRSDRGNYGYTF. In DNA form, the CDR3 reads TGCGCCAGCAGGTCCGACAGGGGGAACTATGGCTACACCTTC. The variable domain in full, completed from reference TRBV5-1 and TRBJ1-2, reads KAGVTQTPRYLIKTRGQQVTLSCSPISGHRSVSWYQQTPGQGLQFLFEYFSETQRNKGNFPGRFSGRQFSNSRSEMNVSTLELGDSALYLCASRSDRGNYGYTFGSGTRLTVV.

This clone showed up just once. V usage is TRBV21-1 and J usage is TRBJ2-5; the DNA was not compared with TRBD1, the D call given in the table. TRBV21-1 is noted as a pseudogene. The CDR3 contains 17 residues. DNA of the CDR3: TGTGCCAGCAGCAAAGGAGGTGGGGCCGTTGCCGAAGAGACCCAGTACTTC. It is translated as CASSKGGGAVAEETQYF.

CDR3 in DNA: TGTGCCAGCAGTTTATATTTTAACAGTTTAGGAAACACCATATATTTT. Amino acids: CASSLYFNSLGNTIYF. The chain uses TRBV28 and TRBJ1-3; D uncertain. The germline gives CDR1 MDHEN, CDR2 SYDVKM. The CDR3 length is 16 residues. V lost 1 base, J lost 4 bases, and 14 bases lay in between.

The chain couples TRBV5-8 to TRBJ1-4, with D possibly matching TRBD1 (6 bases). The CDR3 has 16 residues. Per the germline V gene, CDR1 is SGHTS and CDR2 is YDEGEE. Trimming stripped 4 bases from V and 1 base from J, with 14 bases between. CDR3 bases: TGTGCCAGCAGCCACCGACTGACAGGAACTAATGAAAAACTGTTTTTT. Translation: CASSHRLTGTNEKLFF.

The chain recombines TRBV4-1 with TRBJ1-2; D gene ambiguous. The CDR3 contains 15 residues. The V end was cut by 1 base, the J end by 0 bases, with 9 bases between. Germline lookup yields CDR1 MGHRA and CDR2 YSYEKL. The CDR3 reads CASSQVGETNYGYTF. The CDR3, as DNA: TGCGCCAGCAGCCAAGTTGGGGAGACTAACTATGGCTACACCTTC.

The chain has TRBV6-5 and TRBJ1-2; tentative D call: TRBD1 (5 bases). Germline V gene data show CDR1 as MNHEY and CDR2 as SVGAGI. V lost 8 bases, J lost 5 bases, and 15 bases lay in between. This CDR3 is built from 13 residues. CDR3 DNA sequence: TGTGCCAGCGCGAAGCAGGGACCGTATGGCTACACCTTC. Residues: CASAKQGPYGYTF.

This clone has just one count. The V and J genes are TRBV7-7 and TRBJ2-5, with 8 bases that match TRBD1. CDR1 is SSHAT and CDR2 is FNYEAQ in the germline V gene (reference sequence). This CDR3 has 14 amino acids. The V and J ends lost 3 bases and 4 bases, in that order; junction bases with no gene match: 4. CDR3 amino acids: CASSFGQGTETQYF. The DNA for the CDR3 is TGTGCCAGCAGCTTCGGACAGGGCACAGAGACCCAGTACTTC.

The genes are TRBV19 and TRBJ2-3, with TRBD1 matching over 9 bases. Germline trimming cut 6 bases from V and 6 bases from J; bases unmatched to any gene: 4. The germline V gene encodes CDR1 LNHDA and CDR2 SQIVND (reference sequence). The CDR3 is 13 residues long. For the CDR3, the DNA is TGTGCCAGTAGAGGACAGGGGATTGATACGCAGTATTTT. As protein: CASRGQGIDTQYF.

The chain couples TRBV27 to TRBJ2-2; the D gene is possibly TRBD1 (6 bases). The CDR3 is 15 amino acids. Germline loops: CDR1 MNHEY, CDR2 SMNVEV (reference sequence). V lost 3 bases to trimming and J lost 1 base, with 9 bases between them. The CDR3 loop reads CASSFSTGNTGELFF. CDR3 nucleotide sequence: TGTGCCAGCAGTTTTTCGACAGGGAACACCGGGGAGCTGTTTTTT.

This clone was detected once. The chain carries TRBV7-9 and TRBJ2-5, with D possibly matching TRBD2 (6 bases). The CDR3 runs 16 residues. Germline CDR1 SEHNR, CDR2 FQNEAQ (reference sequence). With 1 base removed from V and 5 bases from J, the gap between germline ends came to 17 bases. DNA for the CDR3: TGTGCCAGCAGCTTAGTCGGTGGAGGGGCCCACGAGACCCAGTACTTC. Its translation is CASSLVGGGAHETQYF.

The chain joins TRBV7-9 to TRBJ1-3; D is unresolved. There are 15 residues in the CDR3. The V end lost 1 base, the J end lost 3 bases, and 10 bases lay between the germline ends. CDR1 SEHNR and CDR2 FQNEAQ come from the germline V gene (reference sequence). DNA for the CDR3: TGTGCCAGCAGCTTAGGTGCTGCAGATGGAAACACCATATATTTT. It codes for CASSLGAADGNTIYF.

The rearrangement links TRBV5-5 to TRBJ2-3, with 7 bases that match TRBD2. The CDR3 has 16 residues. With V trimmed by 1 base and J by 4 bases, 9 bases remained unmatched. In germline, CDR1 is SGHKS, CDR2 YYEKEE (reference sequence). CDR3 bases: TGTGCCAGCAGCTTGCGAGCGGGGAATACCGCAGATACGCAGTATTTT. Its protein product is CASSLRAGNTADTQYF.

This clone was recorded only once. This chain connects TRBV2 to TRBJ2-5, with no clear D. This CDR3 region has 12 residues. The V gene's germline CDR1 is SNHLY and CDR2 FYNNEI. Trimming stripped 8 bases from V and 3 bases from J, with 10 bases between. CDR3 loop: CASLYFEETQYF. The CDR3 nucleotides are TGTGCCAGCCTTTACTTTGAAGAGACCCAGTACTTC.

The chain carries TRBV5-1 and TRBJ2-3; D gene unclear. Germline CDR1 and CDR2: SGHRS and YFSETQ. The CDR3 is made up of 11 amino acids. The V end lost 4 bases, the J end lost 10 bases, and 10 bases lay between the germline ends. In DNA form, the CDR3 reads TGCGCCAGCAGCCAGACTGGGTCGCAGTATTTT. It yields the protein CASSQTGSQYF. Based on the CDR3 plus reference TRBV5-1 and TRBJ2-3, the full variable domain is KAGVTQTPRYLIKTRGQQVTLSCSPISGHRSVSWYQQTPGQGLQFLFEYFSETQRNKGNFPGRFSGRQFSNSRSEMNVSTLELGDSALYLCASSQTGSQYFGPGTRLTVL.

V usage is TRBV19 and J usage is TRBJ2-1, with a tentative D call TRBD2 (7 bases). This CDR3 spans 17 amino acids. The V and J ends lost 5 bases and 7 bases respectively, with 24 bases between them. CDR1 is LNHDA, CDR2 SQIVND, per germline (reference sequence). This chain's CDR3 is CASSLSVGGGLGNEQFF. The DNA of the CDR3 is TGTGCCAGTAGTCTCTCCGTGGGCGGGGGCCTTGGGAATGAGCAGTTCTTC.

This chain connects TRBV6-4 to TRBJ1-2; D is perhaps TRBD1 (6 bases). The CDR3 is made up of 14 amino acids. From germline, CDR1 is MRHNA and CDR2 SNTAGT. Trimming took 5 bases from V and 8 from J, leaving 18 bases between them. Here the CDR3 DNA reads TGTGCCAGCAGTCATTCACACAGGGAAGGAGGCTACACCTTC. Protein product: CASSHSHREGGYTF.

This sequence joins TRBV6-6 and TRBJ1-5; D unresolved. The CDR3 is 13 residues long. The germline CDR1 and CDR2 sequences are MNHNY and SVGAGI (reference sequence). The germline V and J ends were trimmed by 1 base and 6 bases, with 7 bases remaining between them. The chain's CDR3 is CASSYLMSQPQHF. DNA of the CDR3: TGTGCCAGCAGTTACTTAATGTCTCAGCCCCAGCATTTT.

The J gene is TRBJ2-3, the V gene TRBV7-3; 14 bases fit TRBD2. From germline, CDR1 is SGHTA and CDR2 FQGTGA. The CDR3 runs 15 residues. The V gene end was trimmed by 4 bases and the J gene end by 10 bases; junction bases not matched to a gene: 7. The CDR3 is CASSSTSGGAIPQYF. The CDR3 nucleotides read TGTGCCAGCAGCTCGACTAGCGGGGGGGCTATTCCGCAGTATTTT.